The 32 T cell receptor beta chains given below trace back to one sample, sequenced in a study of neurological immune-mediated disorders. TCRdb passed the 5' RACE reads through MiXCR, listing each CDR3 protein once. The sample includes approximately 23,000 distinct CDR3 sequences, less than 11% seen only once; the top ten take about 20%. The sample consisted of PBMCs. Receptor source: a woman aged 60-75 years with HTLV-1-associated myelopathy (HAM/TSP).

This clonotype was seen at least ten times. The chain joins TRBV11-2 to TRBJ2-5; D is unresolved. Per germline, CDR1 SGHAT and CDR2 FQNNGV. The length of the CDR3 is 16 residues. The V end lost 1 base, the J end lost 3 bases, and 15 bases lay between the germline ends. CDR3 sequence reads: CASSLGLSGREETQYF. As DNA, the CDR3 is TGTGCCAGCAGCTTAGGACTTTCCGGAAGGGAAGAGACCCAGTACTTC. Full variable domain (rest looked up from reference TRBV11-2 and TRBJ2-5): EAGVAQSPRYKIIEKRQSVAFWCNPISGHATLYWYQQILGQGPKLLIQFQNNGVVDDSQLPKDRFSAERLKGVDSTLKIQPAKLEDSAVYLCASSLGLSGREETQYFGPGTRLLVL.

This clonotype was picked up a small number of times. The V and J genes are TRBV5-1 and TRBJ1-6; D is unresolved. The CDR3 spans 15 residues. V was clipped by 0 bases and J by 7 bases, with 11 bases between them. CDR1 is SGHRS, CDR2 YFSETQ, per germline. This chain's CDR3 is CASSLASGNNSPLHF. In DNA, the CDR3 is TGCGCCAGCAGCTTGGCCTCTGGGAACAATTCACCCCTCCACTTT.

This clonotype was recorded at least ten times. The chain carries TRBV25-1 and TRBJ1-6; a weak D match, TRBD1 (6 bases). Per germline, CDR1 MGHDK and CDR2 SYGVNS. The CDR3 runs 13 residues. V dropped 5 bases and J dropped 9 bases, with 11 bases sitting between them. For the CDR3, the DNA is TGTGCCAGCAGTAGGCAGGGGACTTCACCCCTCCACTTT. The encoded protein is CASSRQGTSPLHF.

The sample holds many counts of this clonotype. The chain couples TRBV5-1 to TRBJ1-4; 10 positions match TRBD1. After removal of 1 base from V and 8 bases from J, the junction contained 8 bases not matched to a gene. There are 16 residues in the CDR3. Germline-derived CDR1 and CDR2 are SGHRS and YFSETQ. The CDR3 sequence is CASSLMGTGVGEKLFF. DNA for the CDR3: TGCGCCAGCAGCTTGATGGGGACAGGGGTAGGAGAAAAACTGTTTTTT.

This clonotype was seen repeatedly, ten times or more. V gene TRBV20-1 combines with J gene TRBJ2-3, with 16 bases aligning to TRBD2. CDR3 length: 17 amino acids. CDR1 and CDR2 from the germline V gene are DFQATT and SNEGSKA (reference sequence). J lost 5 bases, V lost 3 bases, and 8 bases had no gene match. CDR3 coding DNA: TGCAGTGCTAGTGGGGGACTAGCGGGGGGGCTTAGAGATACGCAGTATTTT. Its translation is CSASGGLAGGLRDTQYF.

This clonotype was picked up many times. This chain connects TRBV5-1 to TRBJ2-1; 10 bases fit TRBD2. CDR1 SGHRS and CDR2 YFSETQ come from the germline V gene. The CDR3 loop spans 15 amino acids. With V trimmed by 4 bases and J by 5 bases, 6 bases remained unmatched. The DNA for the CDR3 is TGCGCCAGCAGCCAACTAGCGGGGTCTAACAATGAGCAGTTCTTC. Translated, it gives CASSQLAGSNNEQFF.

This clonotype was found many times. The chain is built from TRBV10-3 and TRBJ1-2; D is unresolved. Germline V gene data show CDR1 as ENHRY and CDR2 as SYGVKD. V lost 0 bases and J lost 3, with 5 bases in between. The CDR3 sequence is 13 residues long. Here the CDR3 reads CAISESGDYGYTF. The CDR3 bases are TGTGCCATCAGTGAGTCTGGGGACTATGGCTACACCTTC.

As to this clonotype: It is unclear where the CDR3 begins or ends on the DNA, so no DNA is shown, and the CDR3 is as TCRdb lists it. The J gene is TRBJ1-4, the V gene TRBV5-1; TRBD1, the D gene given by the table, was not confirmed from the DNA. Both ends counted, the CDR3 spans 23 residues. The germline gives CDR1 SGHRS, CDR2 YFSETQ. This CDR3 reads CASSLSRGGDEQFFGPGIGKLFF.

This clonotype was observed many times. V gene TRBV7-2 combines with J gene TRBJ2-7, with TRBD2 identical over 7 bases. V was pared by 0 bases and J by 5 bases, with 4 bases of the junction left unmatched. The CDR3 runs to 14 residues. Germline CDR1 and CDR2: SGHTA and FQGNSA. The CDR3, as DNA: TGTGCCAGCAGCTTAGCTGGGGGGGACCACGAGCAGTACTTC. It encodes CASSLAGGDHEQYF.

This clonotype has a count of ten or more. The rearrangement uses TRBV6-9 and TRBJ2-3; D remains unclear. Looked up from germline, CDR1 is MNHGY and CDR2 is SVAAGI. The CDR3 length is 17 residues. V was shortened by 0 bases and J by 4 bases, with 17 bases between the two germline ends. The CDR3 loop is CASSYSSDILYPDTQYF. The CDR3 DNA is TGTGCCAGCAGTTATTCGTCCGACATCTTGTACCCAGATACGCAGTATTTT.

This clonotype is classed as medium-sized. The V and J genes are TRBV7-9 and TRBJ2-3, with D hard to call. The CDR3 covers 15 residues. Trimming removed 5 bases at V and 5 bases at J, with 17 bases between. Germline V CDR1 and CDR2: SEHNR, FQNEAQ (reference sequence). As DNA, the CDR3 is TGTGCCAGCAGCCCCCGGACCGCTTCGAGAGATACGCAGTATTTT. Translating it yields CASSPRTASRDTQYF.

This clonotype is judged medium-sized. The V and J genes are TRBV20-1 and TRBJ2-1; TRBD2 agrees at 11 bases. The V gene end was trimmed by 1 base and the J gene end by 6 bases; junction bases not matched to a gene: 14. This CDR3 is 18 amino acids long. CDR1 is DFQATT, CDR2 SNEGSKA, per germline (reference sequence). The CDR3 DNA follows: TGCAGTGCTAGAGGCGAATCTAGGACTAGCGGGCTGAGCAATGAGCAGTTCTTC. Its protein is CSARGESRTSGLSNEQFF.

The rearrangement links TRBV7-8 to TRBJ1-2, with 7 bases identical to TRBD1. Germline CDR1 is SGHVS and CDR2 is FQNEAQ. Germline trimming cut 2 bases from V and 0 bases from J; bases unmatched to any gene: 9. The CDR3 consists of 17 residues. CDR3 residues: CASSLSGRGAANYGYTF. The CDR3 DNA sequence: TGTGCCAGCAGCTTATCGGGCAGGGGGGCAGCTAACTATGGCTACACCTTC.

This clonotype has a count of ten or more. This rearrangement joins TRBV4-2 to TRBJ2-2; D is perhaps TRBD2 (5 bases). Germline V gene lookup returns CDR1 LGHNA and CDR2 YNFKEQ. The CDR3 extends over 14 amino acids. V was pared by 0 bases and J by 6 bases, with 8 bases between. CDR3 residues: CASSQDYGAGELFF. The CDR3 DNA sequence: TGTGCCAGCAGCCAAGATTACGGGGCCGGGGAGCTGTTTTTT.

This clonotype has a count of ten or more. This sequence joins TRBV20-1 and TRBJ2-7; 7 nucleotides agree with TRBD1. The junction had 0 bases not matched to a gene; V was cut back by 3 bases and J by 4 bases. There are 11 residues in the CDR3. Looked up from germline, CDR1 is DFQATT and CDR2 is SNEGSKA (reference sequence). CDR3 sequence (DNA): TGCAGTGCTAGCAGGGGGTACGAGCAGTACTTC. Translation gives CSASRGYEQYF.

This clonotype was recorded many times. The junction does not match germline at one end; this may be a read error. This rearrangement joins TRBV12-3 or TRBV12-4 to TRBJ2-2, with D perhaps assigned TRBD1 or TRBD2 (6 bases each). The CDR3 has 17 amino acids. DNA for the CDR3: TGTGCCAGCAGTTTAGCAAGGGGGGCTACGAAAACCGGGGAGCTGTTTTTT. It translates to CASSLARGATKTGELFF.

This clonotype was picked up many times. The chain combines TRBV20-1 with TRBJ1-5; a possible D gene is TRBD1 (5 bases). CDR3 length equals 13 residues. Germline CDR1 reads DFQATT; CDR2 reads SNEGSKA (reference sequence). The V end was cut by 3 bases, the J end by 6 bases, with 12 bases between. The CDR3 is CSASLGETQPQHF. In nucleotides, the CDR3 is TGCAGTGCTAGCTTGGGGGAGACTCAGCCCCAGCATTTT.

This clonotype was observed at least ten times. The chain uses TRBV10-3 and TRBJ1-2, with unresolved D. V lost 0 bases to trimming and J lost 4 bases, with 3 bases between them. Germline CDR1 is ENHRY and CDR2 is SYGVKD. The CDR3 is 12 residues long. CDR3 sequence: CAISESGYGYTF. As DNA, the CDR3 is TGTGCCATCAGTGAGTCGGGCTATGGCTACACCTTC.

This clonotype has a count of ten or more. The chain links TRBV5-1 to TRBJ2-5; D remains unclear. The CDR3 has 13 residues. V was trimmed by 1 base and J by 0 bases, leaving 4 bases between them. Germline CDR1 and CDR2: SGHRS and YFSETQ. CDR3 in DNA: TGCGCCAGCAGCTTGCCGTACCAAGAGACCCAGTACTTC. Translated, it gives CASSLPYQETQYF.

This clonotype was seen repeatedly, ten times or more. In nucleotides, the CDR3 is TGTGCCTGGAGCATAGGGTTCTATGGCTACACCTTC. Translation gives CAWSIGFYGYTF. The chain couples TRBV30 to TRBJ1-2, with D uncertain. CDR1 and CDR2 (germline): GTSNPN, SVGIG (reference sequence). With 3 bases removed from V and 4 bases from J, the gap between germline ends came to 9 bases. The CDR3 sequence is 12 residues long.

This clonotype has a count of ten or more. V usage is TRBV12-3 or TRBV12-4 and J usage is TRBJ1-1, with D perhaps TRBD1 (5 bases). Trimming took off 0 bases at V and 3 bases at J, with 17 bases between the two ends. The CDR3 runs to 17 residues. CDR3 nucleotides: TGTGCCAGCAGTTTAGCAACCTACAGGAGGAGGGACACTGAAGCTTTCTTT. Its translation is CASSLATYRRRDTEAFF.

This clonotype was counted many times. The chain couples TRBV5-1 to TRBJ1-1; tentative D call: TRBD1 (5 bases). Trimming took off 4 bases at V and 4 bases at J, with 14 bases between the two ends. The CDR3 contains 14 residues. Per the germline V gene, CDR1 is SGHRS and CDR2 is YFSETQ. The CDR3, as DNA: TGCGCCAGCAGCCCCGGTGCGGGGGGCACTGAAGCTTTCTTT. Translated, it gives CASSPGAGGTEAFF.

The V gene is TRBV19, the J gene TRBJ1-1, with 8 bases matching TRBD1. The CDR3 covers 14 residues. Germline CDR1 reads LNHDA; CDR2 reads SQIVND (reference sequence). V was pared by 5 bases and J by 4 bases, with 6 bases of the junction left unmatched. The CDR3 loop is CASSFQTGVTEAFF. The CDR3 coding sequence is TGTGCCAGTAGTTTTCAGACAGGGGTCACTGAAGCTTTCTTT. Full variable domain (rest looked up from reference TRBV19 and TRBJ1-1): DGGITQSPKYLFRKEGQNVTLSCEQNLNHDAMYWYRQDPGQGLRLIYYSQIVNDFQKGDIAEGYSVSREKKESFPLTVTSAQKNPTAFYLCASSFQTGVTEAFFGQGTRLTVV.

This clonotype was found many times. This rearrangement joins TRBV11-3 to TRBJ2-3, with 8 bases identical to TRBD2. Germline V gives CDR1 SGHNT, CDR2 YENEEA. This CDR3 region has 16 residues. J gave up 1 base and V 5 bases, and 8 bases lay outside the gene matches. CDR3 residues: CASSPTRRGGTDTQYF. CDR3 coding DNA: TGTGCCAGCAGCCCCACCCGGCGGGGGGGCACAGATACGCAGTATTTT.

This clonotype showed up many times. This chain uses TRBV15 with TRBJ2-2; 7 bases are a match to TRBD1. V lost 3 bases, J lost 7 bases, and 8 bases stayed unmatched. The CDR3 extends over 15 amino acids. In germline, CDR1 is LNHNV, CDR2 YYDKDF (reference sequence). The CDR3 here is CATSSRTGSGGELFF. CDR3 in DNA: TGTGCCACCAGCAGCCGGACAGGCTCGGGCGGGGAGCTGTTTTTT.

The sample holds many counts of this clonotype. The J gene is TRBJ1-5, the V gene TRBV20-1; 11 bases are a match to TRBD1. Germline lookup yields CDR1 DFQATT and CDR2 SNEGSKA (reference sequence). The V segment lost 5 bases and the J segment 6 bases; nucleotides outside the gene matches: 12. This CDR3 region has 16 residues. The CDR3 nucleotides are TGCAGTGCTGTGAGGGGGACAGGGGGTGGGAGTCAGCCCCAGCATTTT. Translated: CSAVRGTGGGSQPQHF.

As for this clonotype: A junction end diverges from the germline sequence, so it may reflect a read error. DNA of the CDR3: TGCGTCAGCAGCCCACTGGACAGGACGAGCTCCTACGAGCAGTACTTC. This translates into CVSSPLDRTSSYEQYF. The J gene is TRBJ2-7, the V gene TRBV5-1; 7 bases line up with TRBD1. Germline CDR1 reads SGHRS; CDR2 reads YFSETQ. The CDR3 consists of 16 residues.

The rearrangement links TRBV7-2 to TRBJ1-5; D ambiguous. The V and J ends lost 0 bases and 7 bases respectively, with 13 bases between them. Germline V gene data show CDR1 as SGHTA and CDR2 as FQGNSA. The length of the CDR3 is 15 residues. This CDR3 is CASSLAGAMGQPQHF. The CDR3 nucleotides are TGTGCCAGCAGCTTAGCGGGCGCAATGGGGCAGCCCCAGCATTTT.

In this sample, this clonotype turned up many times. Written as DNA, the CDR3 is TGCGCCAGCAGCTTGAGGGGAGAGCAGCCCCAGCATTTT. It is translated as CASSLRGEQPQHF. This chain connects TRBV5-1 to TRBJ1-5; possible D gene TRBD1, 5 bases. V lost 1 base and J lost 7, with 9 bases in between. The CDR3 is 13 residues long. Germline CDR1 reads SGHRS; CDR2 reads YFSETQ. Full variable domain (missing parts from reference TRBV5-1 and TRBJ1-5): KAGVTQTPRYLIKTRGQQVTLSCSPISGHRSVSWYQQTPGQGLQFLFEYFSETQRNKGNFPGRFSGRQFSNSRSEMNVSTLELGDSALYLCASSLRGEQPQHFGDGTRLSIL.

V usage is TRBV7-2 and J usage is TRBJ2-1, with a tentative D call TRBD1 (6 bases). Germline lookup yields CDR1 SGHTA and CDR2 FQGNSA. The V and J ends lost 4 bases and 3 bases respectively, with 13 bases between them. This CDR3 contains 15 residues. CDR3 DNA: TGTGCCAGCAGCTCTTGGGACACTTTCTACAATGAGCAGTTCTTC. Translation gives CASSSWDTFYNEQFF. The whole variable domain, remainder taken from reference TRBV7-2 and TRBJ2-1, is GAGVSQSPSNKVTEKGKDVELRCDPISGHTALYWYRQSLGQGLEFLIYFQGNSAPDKSGLPSDRFSAERTGGSVSTLTIQRTQQEDSAVYLCASSSWDTFYNEQFFGPGTRLTVL.

CDR3: CARSPGYEQYF. DNA of the CDR3: TGTGCCAGAAGCCCAGGCTACGAGCAGTACTTC. This chain uses TRBV6-5 with TRBJ2-7; D gene unclear. V shed 9 bases and J shed 3 bases, with 9 bases lying between them. The CDR3 is 11 amino acids. The germline gives CDR1 MNHEY, CDR2 SVGAGI.

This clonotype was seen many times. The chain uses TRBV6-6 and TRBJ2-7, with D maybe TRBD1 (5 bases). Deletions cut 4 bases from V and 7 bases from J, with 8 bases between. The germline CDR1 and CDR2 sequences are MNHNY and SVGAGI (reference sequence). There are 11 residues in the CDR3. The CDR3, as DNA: TGTGCCAGCAGTTTAGCAGGGGAGCAGTACTTC. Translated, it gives CASSLAGEQYF.